This TCR beta chain appears in the sequencing data of a study of T-cell memory formation after mild COVID-19. Overall study findings and caveats: From day 15 to 85, contracting clones were balanced between CD4 and CD8, whereas later expanders leaned toward CD4+. The CD4+ clones that contracted clustered mainly within CM and EM, and the CD8+ clones concentrated in EMRA.

In its sample, this clonotype was seen a few times. Antigen: not known. TCRalpha and TCRbeta libraries used 5'RACE with constant-segment primers and UMIs. TCRdb re-called the 5' RACE reads through MiXCR, storing one row per CDR3 protein. The sample records some 600,000 distinct CDR3 sequences, around 15% being singletons. The CDR3 totals 12 residues. V was pared by 6 bases and J by 5 bases, with 9 bases between. Germline V lookup: CDR1 SGHNT, CDR2 YYREEE (reference sequence). This sequence joins TRBV5-4 and TRBJ2-1, with a possible D match to TRBD2 (6 bases). The specimen was PBMCs or a T cell subset sorted from them (not recorded which). The clonotype was recovered from an adult woman who had mild COVID-19 (a few samples of this study predate the infection). Cell type and time point are not known. CDR3 bases: TGTGCCAGCACAGGCGGGAACAATGAGCAGTTCTTC. Encoded protein: CASTGGNNEQFF.